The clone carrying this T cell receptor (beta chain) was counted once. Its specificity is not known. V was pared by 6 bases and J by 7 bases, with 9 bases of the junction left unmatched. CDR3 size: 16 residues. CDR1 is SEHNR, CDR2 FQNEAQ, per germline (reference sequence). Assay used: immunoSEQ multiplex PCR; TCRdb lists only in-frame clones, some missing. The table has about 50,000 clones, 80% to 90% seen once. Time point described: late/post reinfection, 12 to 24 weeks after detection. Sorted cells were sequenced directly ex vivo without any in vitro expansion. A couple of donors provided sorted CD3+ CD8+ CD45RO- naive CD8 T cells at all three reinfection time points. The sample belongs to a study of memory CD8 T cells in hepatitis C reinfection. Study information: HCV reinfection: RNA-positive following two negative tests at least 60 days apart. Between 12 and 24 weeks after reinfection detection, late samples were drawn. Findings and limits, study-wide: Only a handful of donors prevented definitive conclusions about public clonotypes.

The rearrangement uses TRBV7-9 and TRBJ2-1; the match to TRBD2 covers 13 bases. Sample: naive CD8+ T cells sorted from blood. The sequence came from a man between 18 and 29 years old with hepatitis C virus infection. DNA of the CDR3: TGTGCCAGCAGTTCACTAGCGGGAGGGCCGGGTAATGAGCAGTTCTTC. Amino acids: CASSSLAGGPGNEQFF.